This TCR beta chain was found in a study of cytomegalovirus exposure and HLA in healthy donors. Study results and limitations: Accurate prediction of most subjects' HLA-A and HLA-B alleles from TCR beta sequences was reported. Three CMV-associated chains were confirmed in vitro to be specific for CMV antigens.

CDR1 is LNHDA and CDR2 is SQIVND in the germline V gene (reference sequence). V was cut by 8 bases and J by 4 bases, with 15 bases left in between. The CDR3 loop spans 14 amino acids. Primers for the PCR totalled 60 Vbeta and 13 Jbeta. Repertoires were generated with immunoSEQ multiplex PCR, while TCRdb's copy carries only in-frame clones and drops some. The table lists 100,000 to 150,000 clones, around 80% of them singletons. Turning to this clone: The antigen remains undetermined.

The sequence derives from a female donor in good health and CMV-seronegative. The sequenced sample was PBMCs. The chain uses TRBV19 and TRBJ1-3, with a weak D call TRBD1 (6 bases). The CDR3, as DNA: TGTGCCAGTCGAGACAGGAGGAGCGGAAACACCATATATTTT. Its translation: CASRDRRSGNTIYF. Looking up the rest from reference TRBV19 and TRBJ1-3 gives the full variable domain: DGGITQSPKYLFRKEGQNVTLSCEQNLNHDAMYWYRQDPGQGLRLIYYSQIVNDFQKGDIAEGYSVSREKKESFPLTVTSAQKNPTAFYLCASRDRRSGNTIYFGEGSWLTVV.